The sequence of this TCR beta chain was determined in a study of blood T cell repertoires in COVID-19. Study summary: Acute and convalescent COVID-19 specimens originated in the United States, Italy and Spain. The cDNA or gDNA used as material had been derived from T cells, B-cell-depleted T cells, or PBMCs.

V gave up 4 bases and J gave up 3 bases, with 7 bases separating them. CDR1 and CDR2 from the germline V gene are SQVTM and ANQGSEA. This CDR3 region has 11 residues. This clone is labeled medium-sized. Per the authors' pipeline: Quantification of nucleated cells was approximated via reference gene primer amplification. Sequencing used immunoSEQ multiplex PCR; TCRdb keeps in-frame clones, though not all of them. For V, J and clone size, that table is used; D and trimming come from the DNA. The sample contains about 140,000 clones, roughly 81% of which appear only once. The sample comprised peripheral blood. This chain connects TRBV29-1 to TRBJ2-7; no reliable D call. The TCR was taken from a woman aged 50 to 60 with active or convalescent COVID-19. This CDR3 reads CSVVAVYEQYF. The CDR3 DNA follows: TGCAGCGTTGTGGCGGTCTACGAGCAGTACTTC.